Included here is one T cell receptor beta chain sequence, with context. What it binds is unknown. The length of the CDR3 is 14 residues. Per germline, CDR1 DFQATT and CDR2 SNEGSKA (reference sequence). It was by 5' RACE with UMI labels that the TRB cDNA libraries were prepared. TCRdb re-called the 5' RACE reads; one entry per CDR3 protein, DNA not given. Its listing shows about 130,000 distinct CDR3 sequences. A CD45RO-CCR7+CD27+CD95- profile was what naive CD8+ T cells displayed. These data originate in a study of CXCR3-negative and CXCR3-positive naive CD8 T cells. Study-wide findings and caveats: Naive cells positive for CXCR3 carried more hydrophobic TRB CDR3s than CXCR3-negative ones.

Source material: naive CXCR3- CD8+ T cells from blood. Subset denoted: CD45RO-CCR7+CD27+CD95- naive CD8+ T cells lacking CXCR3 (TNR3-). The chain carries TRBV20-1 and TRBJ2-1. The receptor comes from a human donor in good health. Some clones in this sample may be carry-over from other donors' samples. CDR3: CSARDEDSYNEQFF.